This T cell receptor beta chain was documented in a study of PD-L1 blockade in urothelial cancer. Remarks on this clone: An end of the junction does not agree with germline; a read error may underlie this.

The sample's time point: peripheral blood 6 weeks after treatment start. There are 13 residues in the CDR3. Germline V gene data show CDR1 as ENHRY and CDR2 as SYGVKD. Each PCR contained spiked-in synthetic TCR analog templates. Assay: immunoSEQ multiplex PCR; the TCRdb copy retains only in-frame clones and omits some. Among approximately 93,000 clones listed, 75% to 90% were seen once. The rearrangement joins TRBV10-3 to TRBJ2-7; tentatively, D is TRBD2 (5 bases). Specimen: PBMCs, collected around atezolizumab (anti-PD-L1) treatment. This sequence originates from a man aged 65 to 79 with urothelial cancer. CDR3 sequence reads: CAIGEIDGNEQYF. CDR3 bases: TGTGCCATCGGTGAAATCGACGGGAACGAGCAGTACTTC.